Listed below are T cell receptor beta chains from one sample, sequenced in a study of ipilimumab plus nivolumab after autologous stem cell transplantation. The data were produced by immunoSEQ multiplex PCR, yet TCRdb's version contains in-frame clones alone and is incomplete. The sample records some 45,000 clones, roughly 88% being singletons. The sequences come from PBMCs, collected in a trial of ipilimumab plus nivolumab as post-transplant consolidation. The receptors shown here come from a male donor with multiple myeloma. Each CDR3 is given with its conserved first and last residue. The order of the fields is D gene, clone size, J gene, V gene, CDR3 DNA, CDR3 protein. D genes are given only for firm matches. The listing skips clone size in some rows; elsewhere it reads once, few, many or a size class.

d_gene: .; abundance: .; j_gene: TRBJ2-3; v_gene: TRBV11-2; CDR3nt: TGTGCCAGCAGCTTCGTGAGGTCTACCACAGATACGCAGTATTTT; CDR3aa: CASSFVRSTTDTQYF
d_gene: .; abundance: once; j_gene: TRBJ1-2; v_gene: TRBV25-1; CDR3nt: TGTGCCAGCAGTGAATTAAGGGGCCTCGACCTTCCTTACACCTTC; CDR3aa: CASSELRGLDLPYTF
d_gene: .; abundance: .; j_gene: TRBJ1-5; v_gene: TRBV19; CDR3nt: TGTGCCAGTACCCATCCCTCTGACAGGTCAGGGCCCCAGCATTTT; CDR3aa: CASTHPSDRSGPQHF
d_gene: TRBD1; abundance: .; j_gene: TRBJ2-5; v_gene: TRBV19; CDR3nt: TGTGCCAGTAGTTCAGACAGGGGGCCCCAAGAGACCCAGTACTTC; CDR3aa: CASSSDRGPQETQYF
d_gene: .; abundance: .; j_gene: TRBJ1-1; v_gene: TRBV30; CDR3nt: TGTGCCTGGAGTGTAGAGGCGAACACTGAAGCTTTCTTT; CDR3aa: CAWSVEANTEAFF
d_gene: TRBD1; abundance: .; j_gene: TRBJ1-5; v_gene: TRBV30; CDR3nt: TGTGCCTGGACTCCCGGGACAGATAGCAATCAGCCCCAGCATTTT; CDR3aa: CAWTPGTDSNQPQHF
d_gene: .; abundance: once; j_gene: TRBJ2-5; v_gene: TRBV6-1; CDR3nt: TGTGCCAGCAGTGAAATGGGCAGGAGGGAGACCCAGTACTTC; CDR3aa: CASSEMGRRETQYF
d_gene: TRBD2; abundance: .; j_gene: TRBJ2-1; v_gene: TRBV5-1; CDR3nt: TGCGCCAGCAGCAGGGGACTAGCGGACTACAATGAGCAGTTCTTC; CDR3aa: CASSRGLADYNEQFF
d_gene: .; abundance: once; j_gene: TRBJ1-2; v_gene: TRBV7-3; CDR3nt: TGTGCCAGCAGCTCAAACCAAGACGTTAACTATGGCTACACCTTC; CDR3aa: CASSSNQDVNYGYTF
d_gene: .; abundance: once; j_gene: TRBJ1-1; v_gene: TRBV5-1; CDR3nt: TGCGCCAGCAGCTTTTATCAGGGGAACACTGAAGCTTTCTTT; CDR3aa: CASSFYQGNTEAFF
d_gene: .; abundance: .; j_gene: TRBJ1-5; v_gene: TRBV28; CDR3nt: TGTGCCAGCAGCCTATCCCAGGGGTTGAATCAGCCCCAGCATTTT; CDR3aa: CASSLSQGLNQPQHF
d_gene: .; abundance: few; j_gene: TRBJ2-7; v_gene: TRBV7-2; CDR3nt: TGTGCCAGCAGCCTAGACAGGCTAGATTATCACGAGCAGTACTTC; CDR3aa: CASSLDRLDYHEQYF
d_gene: TRBD1; abundance: .; j_gene: TRBJ1-1; v_gene: TRBV28; CDR3nt: TGTGCCAGCAACACACGGGACAGGGGGTTTCGGAACACTGAAGCTTTCTTT; CDR3aa: CASNTRDRGFRNTEAFF
d_gene: TRBD1; abundance: .; j_gene: TRBJ1-5; v_gene: TRBV27; CDR3nt: TGTGCCAGCAGTCCGAGAGGGACAGCCAACCTTAGCAATCAGCCCCAGCATTTT; CDR3aa: CASSPRGTANLSNQPQHF
d_gene: TRBD2; abundance: .; j_gene: TRBJ2-5; v_gene: TRBV27; CDR3nt: TGTGCCAGCAGGCCGAATCCCCCTCAAGCGGGGGCCCAAGAGACCCAGTACTTC; CDR3aa: CASRPNPPQAGAQETQYF
d_gene: .; abundance: .; j_gene: TRBJ1-3; v_gene: TRBV2; CDR3nt: TGTGCCAGCAGTCCGAGCTCTGGAAACACCATATATTTT; CDR3aa: CASSPSSGNTIYF
d_gene: .; abundance: .; j_gene: TRBJ2-2; v_gene: TRBV7-9; CDR3nt: TGTGCCAGCAGCTTCTGGGGGACTGCGAACACCGGGGAGCTGTTTTTT; CDR3aa: CASSFWGTANTGELFF
d_gene: .; abundance: .; j_gene: TRBJ1-1; v_gene: TRBV30; CDR3nt: TGTGCCTGGAGTGTAGGGTACGGTTCCTCAGCCGAAGCTTTCTTT; CDR3aa: CAWSVGYGSSAEAFF
d_gene: TRBD1; abundance: .; j_gene: TRBJ1-1; v_gene: TRBV5-1; CDR3nt: TGCGCCAGCAGCCCAAAGACAGGGATGAACACTGAAGCTTTCTTT; CDR3aa: CASSPKTGMNTEAFF
d_gene: TRBD2; abundance: .; j_gene: TRBJ2-3; v_gene: TRBV19; CDR3nt: TGTGCCAGTAGTCCGCTAGCGGGAGGGCCAGATACGCAGTATTTT; CDR3aa: CASSPLAGGPDTQYF
d_gene: TRBD1; abundance: .; j_gene: TRBJ2-7; v_gene: TRBV5-4; CDR3nt: TGTGCCAGCAGCTCCGGGACAGATCCCGAGCAGTACTTC; CDR3aa: CASSSGTDPEQYF